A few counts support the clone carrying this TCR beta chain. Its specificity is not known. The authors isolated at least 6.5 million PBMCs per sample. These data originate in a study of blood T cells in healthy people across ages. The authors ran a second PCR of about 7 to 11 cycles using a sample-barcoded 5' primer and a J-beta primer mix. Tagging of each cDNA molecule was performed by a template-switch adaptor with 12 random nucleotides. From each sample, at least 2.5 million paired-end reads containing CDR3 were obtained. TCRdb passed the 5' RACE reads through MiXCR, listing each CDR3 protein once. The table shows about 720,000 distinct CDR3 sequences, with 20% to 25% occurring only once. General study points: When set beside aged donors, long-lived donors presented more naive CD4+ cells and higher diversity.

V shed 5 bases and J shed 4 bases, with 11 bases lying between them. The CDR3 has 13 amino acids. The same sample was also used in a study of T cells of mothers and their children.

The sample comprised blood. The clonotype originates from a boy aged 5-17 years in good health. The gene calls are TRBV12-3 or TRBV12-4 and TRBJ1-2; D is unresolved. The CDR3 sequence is CASSPAVFYGYTF. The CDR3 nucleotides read TGTGCCAGCAGTCCGGCAGTTTTCTATGGCTACACCTTC.